This entry features one TCR beta chain sequence. The authors' processing: The assay estimated nucleated cells by amplifying reference gene primers. Assay used: immunoSEQ multiplex PCR; TCRdb lists only in-frame clones, some missing. From that table come the V and J calls and clone size; the DNA was used to work out D and trimming. The data hold under 250,000 clones, with over 60% observed a single time. The data stem from a study of blood T cell repertoires in COVID-19. Background on the study: Both acute and convalescent COVID-19 samples were obtained from the United States, Italy and Spain. The cDNA or gDNA used as material had been derived from T cells, B-cell-depleted T cells, or PBMCs.

Trimming removed 6 bases from V and 5 bases from J, with 22 bases in between. This CDR3 spans 17 amino acids. The V gene's germline CDR1 is MNHEY and CDR2 SMNVEV (reference sequence). The specimen sequenced was peripheral blood. The rearrangement joins TRBV27 to TRBJ2-2; D is perhaps TRBD2 (7 bases). This TCR was sampled from an older woman with acute or convalescent COVID-19. CDR3 nucleotide sequence: TGTGCCAGCAGCCTAACCAGTTGGGGGGGCAGTACCGGGGAGCTGTTTTTT. It translates to CASSLTSWGGSTGELFF.